This entry lists 9 T cell receptor beta chains sequenced from one sample in a study of blood T cell repertoires in COVID-19. Profiled with immunoSEQ multiplex PCR; TCRdb holds only in-frame clones, not every one. The sample has about 80,000 clones; less than 85% are singletons. Sequencing was done on a sample of peripheral blood. These receptors all come from a man aged 70-80 years with active or convalescent COVID-19.

The V gene is TRBV10-3, the J gene TRBJ2-1, with D maybe TRBD1 (6 bases). Germline-derived CDR1 and CDR2 are ENHRY and SYGVKD. V was shortened by 5 bases and J by 13 bases, with 12 bases between the two germline ends. The CDR3 totals 11 residues. The chain's CDR3 is CAISSRDIQFF. In DNA form, the CDR3 reads TGTGCCATCAGTTCCCGGGACATACAGTTCTTC.

The J gene is TRBJ1-5, the V gene TRBV4-1; D gene uncertain. With 4 bases removed from V and 7 bases from J, the gap between germline ends came to 8 bases. The length of the CDR3 is 12 residues. Germline CDR1 MGHRA, CDR2 YSYEKL. The DNA of the CDR3 is TGCGCCAGCAGCCGAGATGGCCAGCCCCAGCATTTT. Translated: CASSRDGQPQHF.

This chain joins TRBV28 and TRBJ1-4, with 11 bases that match TRBD1. Trimming at V came to 9 bases and at J to 0 bases, leaving 12 bases not matched to a gene. CDR1 and CDR2 from the germline V gene are MDHEN and SYDVKM. This CDR3 has 18 residues. The DNA for the CDR3 is TGTGCCAGAACGTCCCCGGGACAGGGGGGTGCAACTAATGAAAAACTGTTTTTT. It encodes CARTSPGQGGATNEKLFF.

The chain links TRBV30 to TRBJ1-6; D is unresolved. Trimming took 5 bases from V and 7 from J, leaving 9 bases between them. The CDR3 loop spans 12 amino acids. The germline CDR1 and CDR2 sequences are GTSNPN and SVGIG (reference sequence). The CDR3 region has the DNA TGTGCCTGGGGACGGGTAAATTCACCCCTCCACTTT. It yields the protein CAWGRVNSPLHF.

The chain links TRBV7-9 to TRBJ2-3; 12 nucleotides line up with TRBD2. Germline CDR1 is SEHNR and CDR2 is FQNEAQ (reference sequence). The CDR3 is 16 amino acids. The J segment lost 0 bases and the V segment lost 7 bases, leaving 5 bases of the junction unmatched. CDR3 protein: CASISTSGGSTDTQYF. In DNA, the CDR3 is TGTGCCAGCATATCGACTAGCGGGGGTAGCACAGATACGCAGTATTTT.

Many counts were recorded for this clone. The CDR3 loop reads CASSTGTSAWNEQFF. CDR3 DNA sequence: TGTGCCAGCAGCACCGGGACTAGCGCTTGGAATGAGCAGTTCTTC. The chain uses TRBV11-3 and TRBJ2-1; 10 bases are a match to TRBD2. Germline assignment: CDR1 SGHNT and CDR2 YENEEA. The CDR3 is 15 residues long. V lost 5 bases, J lost 7 bases, and 8 bases stayed unmatched. Combining the CDR3 with reference TRBV11-3 and TRBJ2-1 gives the whole variable domain EAGVVQSPRYKIIEKKQPVAFWCNPISGHNTLYWYLQNLGQGPELLIRYENEEAVDDSQLPKDRFSAERLKGVDSTLKIQPAELGDSAVYLCASSTGTSAWNEQFFGPGTRLTVL.

This clone was recorded only once. The chain joins TRBV28 to TRBJ1-1; weak D call: TRBD1 (5 bases). The ends were cut back, 1 base at V and 2 bases at J, with 8 bases in the middle. CDR1 is MDHEN, CDR2 SYDVKM, per germline. The CDR3 loop spans 14 amino acids. CDR3 DNA sequence: TGTGCCAGCAGTTTATTACAGGTCAACACTGAAGCTTTCTTT. Translated: CASSLLQVNTEAFF.

This clone was observed once. The CDR3 region has the DNA TGTGCCAGCAGCCCCCCGCGGCCGACGTACCAAGAGACCCAGTACTTC. It specifies CASSPPRPTYQETQYF. This chain uses TRBV7-2 with TRBJ2-5; D is unresolved. This CDR3 region has 16 residues. Germline V gene sequence: CDR1 SGHTA, CDR2 FQGNSA. Between the trimmed V and J ends, which lost 5 bases and 0 bases, there was a span of 16 bases.

This chain joins TRBV30 and TRBJ1-4, with 9 bases that match TRBD1. The CDR3 contains 15 residues. Germline CDR1 reads GTSNPN; CDR2 reads SVGIG (reference sequence). J was trimmed by 8 bases and V by 6 bases; bases with no gene match: 13. The CDR3 protein is CACSRDRARTEKLFF. CDR3 DNA: TGTGCCTGTTCCCGGGACAGGGCGAGAACGGAAAAACTGTTTTTT. The variable domain in full, completed from reference TRBV30 and TRBJ1-4, reads SQTIHQWPATLVQPVGSPLSLECTVEGTSNPNLYWYRQAAGRGLQLLFYSVGIGQISSEVPQNLSASRPQDRQFILSSKKLLLSDSGFYLCACSRDRARTEKLFFGSGTQLSVL.